A selection of T cell receptor beta chains follows, all from one sample in a study of CD8 T cells in ankylosing spondylitis. TCRdb reprocessed the 5' RACE reads with MiXCR, giving one entry per CDR3 protein. This sample yields approximately 500,000 distinct CDR3 sequences, of which about 12% are seen a single time; 6.5% to 7% belongs to the top ten. The specimen sequenced was blood, either unsorted or a sorted T cell fraction (not recorded which). These receptors came from a male donor with ankylosing spondylitis. The CDR3 runs from the conserved cysteine through the conserved F or W. D genes are given only for firm matches. Only part of the rows carry a size: once, few, many, or a class if the clone is expanded.

size	J	V	D	CDR3	DNA
many	TRBJ1-1	TRBV10-3	-	CAIKEGWNTEAFF	TGTGCCATCAAGGAGGGATGGAACACTGAAGCTTTCTTT
few	TRBJ2-3	TRBV5-1	-	CASSSDSYSTDTQYF	TGCGCCAGCAGCTCGGACAGCTATAGCACAGATACGCAGTATTTT
-	TRBJ1-1	TRBV20-1	-	CSARVGTGTEAFF	TGCAGTGCTAGAGTAGGGACGGGCACTGAAGCTTTCTTT
-	TRBJ2-1	TRBV2	-	CASSPDSDKEQFF	TGTGCCAGCAGCCCGGACAGTGACAAAGAGCAGTTCTTC
-	TRBJ2-1	TRBV5-1	TRBD2	CASSPIAGGPLDEQFF	TGCGCCAGCAGCCCGATAGCGGGAGGGCCGCTGGATGAGCAGTTCTTC
many	TRBJ2-2	TRBV5-1	-	CASSPGTFGAGELFF	TGCGCCAGCAGCCCCGGGACATTTGGGGCCGGGGAGCTGTTTTTT
few	TRBJ2-1	TRBV12-3/TRBV12-4	-	CASSLARVEQFF	TGTGCCAGCAGTTTAGCTCGGGTTGAGCAGTTCTTC
-	TRBJ2-7	TRBV10-3	TRBD2	CAIRKRESYEQYF	TGTGCCATCAGGAAGCGGGAGTCCTACGAGCAGTACTTC
-	TRBJ1-6	TRBV5-1	-	CASSEGPEGSPLHF	TGCGCCAGCAGCGAGGGACCTGAGGGTTCACCCCTCCACTTT
few	TRBJ2-3	TRBV7-2	-	CASSLGNWFTDTQYF	TGTGCCAGCAGCTTAGGGAACTGGTTTACAGATACGCAGTATTTT
many	TRBJ2-1	TRBV5-1	TRBD2	CASSFPELAGEGYNEQFF	TGCGCCAGCAGCTTCCCAGAACTAGCGGGAGAGGGGTACAATGAGCAGTTCTTC
few	TRBJ2-3	TRBV5-1	-	CASSLGVDSTDTQYF	TGCGCCAGCAGCTTGGGGGTGGATAGCACAGATACGCAGTATTTT
few	TRBJ2-5	TRBV24-1	TRBD2	CATSDRGLAGGIQETQYF	TGTGCCACCAGTGATAGGGGACTAGCGGGAGGGATCCAAGAGACCCAGTACTTC
many	TRBJ1-2	TRBV4-1	-	CASSRDPYGYTF	TGCGCCAGCAGCCGGGACCCCTATGGCTACACCTTC
many	TRBJ2-3	TRBV12-3/TRBV12-4	-	CASSPTTTDTQYF	TGTGCCAGCAGCCCGACAACTACAGATACGCAGTATTTT
few	TRBJ2-3	TRBV20-1	-	CSASKQGYTDTQYF	TGCAGTGCTAGTAAGCAGGGCTACACAGATACGCAGTATTTT
few	TRBJ2-2	TRBV10-3	TRBD2	CAIKGTSGGPGELFF	TGTGCCATCAAAGGGACTAGCGGGGGCCCCGGCGAGCTGTTTTTT
many	TRBJ2-1	TRBV24-1	TRBD1	CATSESGTGILEQFF	TGTGCCACCAGTGAAAGCGGGACAGGGATTTTGGAGCAGTTCTTC
once	TRBJ1-3	TRBV7-2	-	CASSLGPHSGNTIYF	TGTGCCAGCAGCCTGGGACCGCACTCTGGAAACACCATATATTTT
many	TRBJ1-2	TRBV12-3/TRBV12-4	-	CASSGSNYGYTF	TGTGCCAGCAGTGGAAGCAACTATGGCTACACCTTC
few	TRBJ1-1	TRBV12-3/TRBV12-4	-	CASSPRGTSTEAFF	TGTGCCAGCAGTCCGAGGGGGACTAGCACTGAAGCTTTCTTT
many	TRBJ1-5	TRBV5-1	-	CASSLFGGRDQPQHF	TGCGCCAGCAGCTTGTTCGGGGGCCGGGATCAGCCCCAGCATTTT
-	TRBJ2-4	TRBV12-3/TRBV12-4	-	CASRRGTKNIQYF	TGTGCCAGCAGGAGGGGGACCAAAAACATTCAGTACTTC
-	TRBJ2-5	TRBV3-1	-	CASSARASETQYF	TGTGCCAGCAGCGCCCGGGCCTCAGAGACCCAGTACTTC
many	TRBJ2-1	TRBV2	TRBD2	CASSEKGREGDNEQFF	TGTGCCAGCAGTGAAAAGGGGCGGGAGGGAGACAATGAGCAGTTCTTC
-	TRBJ2-7	TRBV20-1	TRBD2	CSAKEPGLAGYEQYF	TGCAGTGCTAAGGAACCGGGACTAGCGGGGTACGAGCAGTACTTC
-	TRBJ1-1	TRBV12-3/TRBV12-4	-	CASSPEQFNTEAFF	TGTGCCAGCAGCCCCGAGCAGTTTAACACTGAAGCTTTCTTT